This is a list of T cell receptor beta chains from one sample in a study of blood T cell repertoires in COVID-19. TCRdb keeps only in-frame clones here, not all; method: immunoSEQ multiplex PCR. The table records 300,000 to 450,000 clones, around 87% of them present only once. The sequencing sample was made of peripheral blood. The receptors shown here come from a woman in her thirties with COVID-19, enrolled during active disease. CDR3s include the opening cysteine and the closing phenylalanine or tryptophan. A D gene is named only where the DNA matches it firmly. Some rows have no size entry. The others give once, few or many, or a class for an expanded clone.

V gene,clone size,D gene,J gene,CDR3 protein,CDR3 DNA
TRBV7-9,NA,NA,TRBJ2-7,CASNPLGTIYEQYF,TGTGCCAGCAACCCCTTGGGGACAATCTACGAGCAGTACTTC
TRBV30,once,NA,TRBJ1-1,CAWTRVGNTEAFF,TGTGCCTGGACGAGGGTAGGGAACACTGAAGCTTTCTTT
TRBV11-2,NA,NA,TRBJ1-4,CASSLGHSNEKLFF,TGTGCCAGCAGTTTGGGACATTCGAATGAAAAACTGTTTTTT
TRBV27,NA,TRBD2,TRBJ2-1,CASSPYLLASGPSYNEQFF,TGTGCCAGCAGTCCTTATCTTCTGGCTAGCGGACCTTCCTACAATGAGCAGTTCTTC
TRBV25-1,NA,TRBD2,TRBJ2-3,CASSALAGGDTQYF,TGTGCCAGCAGTGCCCTAGCGGGAGGGGACACGCAGTATTTT
TRBV5-4,NA,NA,TRBJ2-1,CASSLARTAYNEQFF,TGTGCCAGCAGCTTGGCACGGACAGCGTACAATGAGCAGTTCTTC
TRBV18,NA,TRBD1,TRBJ1-2,CASSSGTGDHSYGYTF,TGTGCCAGCTCATCCGGGACAGGGGATCATAGCTATGGCTACACCTTC
TRBV2,NA,TRBD2,TRBJ2-3,CASGAGGRDTQYF,TGTGCCTCGGGGGCGGGAGGCAGAGATACGCAGTATTTT
TRBV4-1,NA,NA,TRBJ1-6,CASSQTGNSPLHF,TGCGCCAGCAGCCAAACAGGGAATTCACCCCTCCACTTT
TRBV28,NA,NA,TRBJ2-5,CASNTLSDQETQYF,TGTGCCAGCAACACTCTCAGCGACCAAGAGACCCAGTACTTC
TRBV15,NA,TRBD2,TRBJ2-2,CATSRILAGPSWTGELFF,TGTGCCACCAGCAGGATACTAGCGGGGCCTTCCTGGACCGGGGAGCTGTTTTTT
TRBV28,NA,TRBD1,TRBJ2-7,CASSRQGALIWEQYF,TGTGCCAGCAGTCGACAGGGGGCGCTTATTTGGGAGCAGTACTTC
TRBV7-6,NA,TRBD2,TRBJ2-1,CASSMGLDNEQFF,TGTGCCAGCAGCATGGGACTAGACAATGAGCAGTTCTTC
TRBV18,NA,TRBD2,TRBJ2-1,CASSKGRQRGDEQFF,TGTGCCAGCTCAAAGGGACGCCAACGGGGGGATGAGCAGTTCTTC